This T cell receptor (beta chain) was identified in a study of cytomegalovirus exposure and HLA in healthy donors. Study results and limitations: The availability of immune exposure information extended only to CMV serostatus.

Germline trimming cut 5 bases from V and 6 bases from J; bases unmatched to any gene: 7. There are 15 residues in the CDR3. Germline loops: CDR1 SGHTS, CDR2 YDEGEE. A remark on this clone: Its antigen is unknown.

The PCR ran on 60 Vbeta and 13 Jbeta primers. TCRdb keeps only in-frame clones here, not all; method: immunoSEQ multiplex PCR. The table records approximately 210,000 clones, approximately 80% of them present only once. This chain connects TRBV5-8 to TRBJ2-3; 12 nucleotides match TRBD2. The source of this sequence is a woman aged 45 to 65 in good health and CMV-seropositive. Sequenced: PBMCs. The CDR3 protein is CASRLAGGPRDTQYF. The CDR3 nucleotides are TGTGCCAGCAGACTAGCGGGGGGCCCCAGGGATACGCAGTATTTT.